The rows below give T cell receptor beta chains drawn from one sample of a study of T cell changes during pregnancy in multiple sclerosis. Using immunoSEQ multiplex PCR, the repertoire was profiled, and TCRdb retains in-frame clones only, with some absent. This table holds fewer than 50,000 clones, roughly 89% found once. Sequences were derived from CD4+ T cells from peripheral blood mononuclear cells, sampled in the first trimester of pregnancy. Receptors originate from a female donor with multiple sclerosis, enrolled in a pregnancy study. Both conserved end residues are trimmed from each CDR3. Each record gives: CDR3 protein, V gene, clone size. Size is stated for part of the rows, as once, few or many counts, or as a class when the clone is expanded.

cdr3_aa: ASSLPGLAMGNEQF; v_call: TRBV5-4; clone_size: .
cdr3_aa: ARARGVSYEQY; v_call: TRBV2; clone_size: .
cdr3_aa: ACTNLISGLSYEQY; v_call: TRBV30; clone_size: .
cdr3_aa: ASSFSGTRNYGYT; v_call: TRBV28; clone_size: .
cdr3_aa: ASRRGPTNEKLF; v_call: TRBV19; clone_size: .
cdr3_aa: ASRSPGQGAYEQY; v_call: TRBV19; clone_size: once
cdr3_aa: ASSLAGSTDTQY; v_call: TRBV4-1; clone_size: few
cdr3_aa: AIQKTQY; v_call: TRBV6-5; clone_size: few
cdr3_aa: ASSLNPGAGELF; v_call: TRBV11-2; clone_size: .
cdr3_aa: AWSVQVRGKLF; v_call: TRBV30; clone_size: .
cdr3_aa: ASSLATGYGYT; v_call: TRBV27; clone_size: .
cdr3_aa: SVSFTTSSSGNTIY; v_call: TRBV29-1; clone_size: .
cdr3_aa: ASSIGTGRATNEKLF; v_call: TRBV19; clone_size: .
cdr3_aa: ASSVPGQHNTEAF; v_call: TRBV6-6; clone_size: .
cdr3_aa: ASRPTRDRGRMKRETQY; v_call: TRBV27; clone_size: .
cdr3_aa: ASSPEAGGSAYGYT; v_call: TRBV18; clone_size: once
cdr3_aa: AWSGTRHSNYGYT; v_call: TRBV30; clone_size: .
cdr3_aa: ASRSRGRSNQPQH; v_call: TRBV19; clone_size: .
cdr3_aa: ASSLRQGGNTEAF; v_call: TRBV5-4; clone_size: .
cdr3_aa: ASSTDRGYYEQY; v_call: TRBV19; clone_size: .
cdr3_aa: ATGLPGKTQY; v_call: TRBV28; clone_size: .